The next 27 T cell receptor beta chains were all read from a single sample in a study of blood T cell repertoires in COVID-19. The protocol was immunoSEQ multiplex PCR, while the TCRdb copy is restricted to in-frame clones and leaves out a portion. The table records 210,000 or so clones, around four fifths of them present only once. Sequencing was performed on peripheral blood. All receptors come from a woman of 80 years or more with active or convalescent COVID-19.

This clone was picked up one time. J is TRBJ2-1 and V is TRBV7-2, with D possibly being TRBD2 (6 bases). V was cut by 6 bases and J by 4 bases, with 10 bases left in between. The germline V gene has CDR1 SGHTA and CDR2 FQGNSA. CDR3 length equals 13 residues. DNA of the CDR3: TGTGCCAGCAGACCCGGGACTTACAATGAGCAGTTCTTC. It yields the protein CASRPGTYNEQFF.

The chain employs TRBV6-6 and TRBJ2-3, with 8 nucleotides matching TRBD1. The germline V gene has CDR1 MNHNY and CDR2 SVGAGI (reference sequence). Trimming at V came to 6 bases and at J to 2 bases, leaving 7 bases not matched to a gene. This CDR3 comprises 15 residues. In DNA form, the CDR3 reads TGTGCCAGCAGGCGGGACAGGACCTTCACAGATACGCAGTATTTT. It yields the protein CASRRDRTFTDTQYF.

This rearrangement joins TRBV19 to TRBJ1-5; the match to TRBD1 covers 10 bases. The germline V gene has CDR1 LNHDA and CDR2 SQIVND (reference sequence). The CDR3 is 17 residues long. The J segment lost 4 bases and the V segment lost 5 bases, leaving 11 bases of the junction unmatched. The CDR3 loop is CASSPQDRGISNQPQHF. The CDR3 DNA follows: TGTGCCAGTAGTCCCCAGGACAGGGGGATATCTAATCAGCCCCAGCATTTT.

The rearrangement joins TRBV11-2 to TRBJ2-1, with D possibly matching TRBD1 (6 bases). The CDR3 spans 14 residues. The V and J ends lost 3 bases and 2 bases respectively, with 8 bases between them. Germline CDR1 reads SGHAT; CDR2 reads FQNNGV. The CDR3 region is CASSLRTAYNEQFF. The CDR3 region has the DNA TGTGCCAGCAGCTTGAGGACAGCCTACAATGAGCAGTTCTTC.

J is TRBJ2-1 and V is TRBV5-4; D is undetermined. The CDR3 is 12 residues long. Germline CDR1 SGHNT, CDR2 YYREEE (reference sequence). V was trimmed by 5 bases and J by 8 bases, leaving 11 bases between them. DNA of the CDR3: TGTGCCAGCAGACCGGCCGGGTATGAGCAGTTCTTC. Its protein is CASRPAGYEQFF. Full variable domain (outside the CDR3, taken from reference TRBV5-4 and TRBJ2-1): ETGVTQSPTHLIKTRGQQVTLRCSSQSGHNTVSWYQQALGQGPQFIFQYYREEENGRGNFPPRFSGLQFPNYSSELNVNALELDDSALYLCASRPAGYEQFFGPGTRLTVL.

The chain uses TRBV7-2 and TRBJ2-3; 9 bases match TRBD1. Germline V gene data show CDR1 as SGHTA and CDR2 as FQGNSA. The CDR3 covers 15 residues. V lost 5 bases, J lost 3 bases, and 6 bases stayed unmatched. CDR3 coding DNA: TGTGCCAGCAGCCGCGCGGACAGGGGAACAGATACGCAGTATTTT. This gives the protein CASSRADRGTDTQYF.

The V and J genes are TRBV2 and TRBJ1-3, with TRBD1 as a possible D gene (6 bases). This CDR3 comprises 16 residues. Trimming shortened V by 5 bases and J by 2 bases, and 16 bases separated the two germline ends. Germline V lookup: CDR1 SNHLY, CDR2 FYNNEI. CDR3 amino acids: CASSLRTVTTGNTIYF. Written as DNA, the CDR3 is TGTGCCAGCAGTCTCCGGACAGTAACGACTGGAAACACCATATATTTT.

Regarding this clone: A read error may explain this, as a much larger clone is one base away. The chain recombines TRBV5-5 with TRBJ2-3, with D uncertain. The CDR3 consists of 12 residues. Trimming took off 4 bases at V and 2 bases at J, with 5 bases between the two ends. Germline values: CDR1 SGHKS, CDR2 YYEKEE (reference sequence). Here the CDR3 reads CASSPYTDTQYF. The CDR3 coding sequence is TGTGCCAGCAGCCCGTACACAGATACGCAGTATTTT. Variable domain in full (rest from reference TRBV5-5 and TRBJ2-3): DAGVTQSPTHLIKTRGQQVTLRCSPISGHKSVSWYQQVLGQGPQFIFQYYEKEERGRGNFPDRFSARQFPNYSSELNVNALLLGDSALYLCASSPYTDTQYFGPGTRLTVL.

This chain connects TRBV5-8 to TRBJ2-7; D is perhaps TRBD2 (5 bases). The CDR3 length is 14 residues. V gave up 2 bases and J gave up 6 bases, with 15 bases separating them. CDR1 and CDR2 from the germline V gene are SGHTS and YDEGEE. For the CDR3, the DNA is TGTGCCAGCAGCTTTAGAGGGCTCTCGGCCGAGCAGTACTTC. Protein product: CASSFRGLSAEQYF.

This chain's CDR3 is CASSPRQTGSAEAFF. CDR3 in DNA: TGTGCCAGCAGCCCGCGGCAGACAGGGTCGGCTGAAGCTTTCTTT. The rearrangement links TRBV13 to TRBJ1-1; 7 nucleotides line up with TRBD1. The trim removed 5 bases at V and 6 bases at J, leaving 12 bases unmatched. Germline-derived CDR1 and CDR2 are PRHDT and FYEKMQ (reference sequence). The length of the CDR3 is 15 residues.

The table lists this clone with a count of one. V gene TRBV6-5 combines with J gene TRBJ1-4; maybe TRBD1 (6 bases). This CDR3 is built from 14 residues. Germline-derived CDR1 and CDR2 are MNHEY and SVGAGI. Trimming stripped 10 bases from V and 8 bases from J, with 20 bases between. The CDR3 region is CATIRDTLWEKLFF. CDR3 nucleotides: TGTGCCACCATCCGGGACACCTTGTGGGAAAAACTGTTTTTT.

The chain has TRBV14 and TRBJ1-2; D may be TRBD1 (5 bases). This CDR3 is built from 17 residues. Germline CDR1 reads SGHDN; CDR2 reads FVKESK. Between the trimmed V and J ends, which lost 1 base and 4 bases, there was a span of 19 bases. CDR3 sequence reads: CASSQVGVWSGGYGYTF. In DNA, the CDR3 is TGTGCCAGCAGCCAAGTAGGGGTCTGGTCCGGGGGCTATGGCTACACCTTC.

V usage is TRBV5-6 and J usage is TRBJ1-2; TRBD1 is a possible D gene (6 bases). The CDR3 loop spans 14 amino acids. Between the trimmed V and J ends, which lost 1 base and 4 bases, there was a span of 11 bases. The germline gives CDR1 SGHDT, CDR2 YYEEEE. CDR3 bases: TGTGCCAGCAGCTTGCAGGGGCTGGTCTATGGCTACACCTTC. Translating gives CASSLQGLVYGYTF.

CDR3 coding DNA: TGCGCCAGCGCGGGAGGGAGGCCCAAAGAGACCCAGTACTTC. This sequence encodes CASAGGRPKETQYF. The chain carries TRBV23-1 and TRBJ2-5, with TRBD2 matching 9 bases. TRBV23-1 is classed as an ORF, of uncertain function. The CDR3 is made up of 14 amino acids. With 8 bases clipped from V and 3 bases from J, the junction kept 7 bases outside the gene matches.

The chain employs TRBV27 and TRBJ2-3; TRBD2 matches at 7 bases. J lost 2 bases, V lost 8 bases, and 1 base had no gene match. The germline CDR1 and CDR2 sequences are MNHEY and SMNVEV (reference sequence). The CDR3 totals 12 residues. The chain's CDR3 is CASAGVTDTQYF. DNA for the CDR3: TGTGCCAGCGCGGGGGTCACAGATACGCAGTATTTT.

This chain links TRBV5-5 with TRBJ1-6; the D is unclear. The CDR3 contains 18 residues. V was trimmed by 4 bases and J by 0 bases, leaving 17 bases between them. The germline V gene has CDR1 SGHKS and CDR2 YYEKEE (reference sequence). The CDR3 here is CASSPDFGWSSYNSPLHF. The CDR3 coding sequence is TGTGCCAGCAGCCCGGATTTCGGTTGGAGCTCCTATAATTCACCCCTCCACTTT.

This CDR3 is CASSPRTESGNTIYF. DNA for the CDR3: TGTGCCAGCAGCCCTCGGACTGAGTCTGGAAACACCATATATTTT. The V and J genes are TRBV7-6 and TRBJ1-3; no reliable D call. V gave up 5 bases and J gave up 1 base, with 12 bases separating them. Germline V gives CDR1 SGHVS, CDR2 FNYEAQ. CDR3 length: 15 residues.

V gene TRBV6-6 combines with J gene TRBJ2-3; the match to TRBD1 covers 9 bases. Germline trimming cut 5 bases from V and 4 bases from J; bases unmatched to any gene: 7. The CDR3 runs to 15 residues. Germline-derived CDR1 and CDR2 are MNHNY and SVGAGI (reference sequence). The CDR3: CASSKGTGIADTQYF. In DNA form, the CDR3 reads TGTGCCAGCAGTAAAGGGACAGGGATTGCAGATACGCAGTATTTT.

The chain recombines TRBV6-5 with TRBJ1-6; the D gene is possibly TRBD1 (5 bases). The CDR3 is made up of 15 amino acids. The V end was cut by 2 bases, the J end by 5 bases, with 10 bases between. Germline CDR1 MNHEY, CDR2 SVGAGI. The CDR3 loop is CASSYAGSDNSPLHF. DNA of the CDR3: TGTGCCAGCAGTTACGCAGGGTCCGATAATTCACCCCTCCACTTT.

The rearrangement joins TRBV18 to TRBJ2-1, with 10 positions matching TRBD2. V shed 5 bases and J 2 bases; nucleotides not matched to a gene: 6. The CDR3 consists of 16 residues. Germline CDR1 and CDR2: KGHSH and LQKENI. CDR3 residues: CASSSRTSGAYNEQFF. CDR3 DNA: TGTGCCAGCTCATCCCGGACTAGCGGAGCCTACAATGAGCAGTTCTTC.

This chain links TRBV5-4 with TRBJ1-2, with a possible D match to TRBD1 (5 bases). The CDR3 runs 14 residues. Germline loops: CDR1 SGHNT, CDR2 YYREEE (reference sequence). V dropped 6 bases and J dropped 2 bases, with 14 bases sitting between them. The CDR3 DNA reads TGTGCCAGCACTCCTCAGGGAACCAACTATGGCTACACCTTC. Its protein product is CASTPQGTNYGYTF. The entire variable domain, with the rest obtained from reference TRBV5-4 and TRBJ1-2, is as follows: ETGVTQSPTHLIKTRGQQVTLRCSSQSGHNTVSWYQQALGQGPQFIFQYYREEENGRGNFPPRFSGLQFPNYSSELNVNALELDDSALYLCASTPQGTNYGYTFGSGTRLTVV.

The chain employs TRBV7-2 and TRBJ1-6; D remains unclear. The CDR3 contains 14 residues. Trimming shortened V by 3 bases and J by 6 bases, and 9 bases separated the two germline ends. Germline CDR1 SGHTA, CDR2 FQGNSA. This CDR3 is CASSFDGGNSPLHF. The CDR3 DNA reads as TGTGCCAGCAGCTTTGACGGCGGTAATTCACCCCTCCACTTT.

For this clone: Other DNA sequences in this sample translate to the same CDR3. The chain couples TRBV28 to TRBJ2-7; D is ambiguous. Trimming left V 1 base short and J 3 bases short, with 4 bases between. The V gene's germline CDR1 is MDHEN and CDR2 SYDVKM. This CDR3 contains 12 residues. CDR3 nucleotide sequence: TGTGCCAGCAGTTTATCAGGCTACGAGCAGTACTTC. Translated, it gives CASSLSGYEQYF.

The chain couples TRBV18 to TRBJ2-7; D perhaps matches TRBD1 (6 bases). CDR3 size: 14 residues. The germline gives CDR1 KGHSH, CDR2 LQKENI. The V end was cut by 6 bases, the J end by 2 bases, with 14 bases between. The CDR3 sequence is CASSAGQPAYEQYF. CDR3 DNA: TGTGCCAGCTCCGCCGGACAGCCAGCCTACGAGCAGTACTTC.

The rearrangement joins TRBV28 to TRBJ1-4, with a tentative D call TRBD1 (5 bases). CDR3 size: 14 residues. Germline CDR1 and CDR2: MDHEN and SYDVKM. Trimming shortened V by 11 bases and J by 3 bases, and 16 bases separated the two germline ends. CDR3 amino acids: CASQGGVANEKLFF. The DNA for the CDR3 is TGTGCCTCCCAGGGTGGGGTGGCTAATGAAAAACTGTTTTTT.

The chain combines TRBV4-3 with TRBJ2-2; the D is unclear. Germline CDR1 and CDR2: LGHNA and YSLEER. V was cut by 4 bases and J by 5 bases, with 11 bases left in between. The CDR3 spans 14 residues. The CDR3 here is CASSPDSATGELFF. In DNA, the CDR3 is TGCGCCAGCAGCCCAGATTCCGCGACCGGGGAGCTGTTTTTT.

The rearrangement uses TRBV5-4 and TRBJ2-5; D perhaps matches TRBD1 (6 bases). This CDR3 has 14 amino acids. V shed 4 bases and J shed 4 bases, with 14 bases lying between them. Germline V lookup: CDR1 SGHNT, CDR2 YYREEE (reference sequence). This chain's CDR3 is CASSPIQGSETQYF. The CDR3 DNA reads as TGTGCCAGCAGCCCTATACAGGGATCAGAGACCCAGTACTTC.